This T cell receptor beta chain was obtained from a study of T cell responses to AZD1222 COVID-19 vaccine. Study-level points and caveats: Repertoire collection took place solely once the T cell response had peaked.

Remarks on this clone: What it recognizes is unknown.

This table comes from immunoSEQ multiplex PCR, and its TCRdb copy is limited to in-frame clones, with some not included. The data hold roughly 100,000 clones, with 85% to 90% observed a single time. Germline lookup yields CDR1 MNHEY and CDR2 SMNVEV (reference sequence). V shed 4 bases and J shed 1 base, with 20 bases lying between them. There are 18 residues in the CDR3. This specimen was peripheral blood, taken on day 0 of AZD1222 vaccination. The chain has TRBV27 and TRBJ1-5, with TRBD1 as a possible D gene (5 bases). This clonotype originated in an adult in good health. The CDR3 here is CASSWGPPGGTSNQPQHF. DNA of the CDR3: TGTGCCAGCAGTTGGGGCCCCCCGGGGGGGACGAGCAATCAGCCCCAGCATTTT.